These T cell receptor beta chains were read from a single sample in a study of CD8 T cells in Susac syndrome. From the immunoSEQ multiplex PCR reads, TCRdb called clonotypes with MiXCR, one entry per CDR3 protein. The table lists about 52,000 distinct CDR3 sequences, approximately 93% of them singletons. Sequenced sample: CD8+ T cells from PBMCs. All receptors come from a human donor with multiple sclerosis. The CDR3 runs from the conserved cysteine through the conserved F or W. D genes are given only for firm matches. Some rows have no size entry. The others give once, few or many, or a class for an expanded clone.

v_gene	j_gene	abundance	d_gene	CDR3nt	CDR3aa
TRBV28	TRBJ1-5	.	.	TGTGCCAGCAGAAAAAAGGGTAGCAATCAGCCCCAGCATTTT	CASRKKGSNQPQHF
TRBV2	TRBJ2-3	.	TRBD1	TGTGCCATACCGGGACAGTTCCCTGCTAGCACAGATACGCAGTATTTT	CAIPGQFPASTDTQYF
TRBV7-9	TRBJ2-1	.	TRBD2	TGTGCCAGCAGCTTAAAAACGGGGGGGGTTAATGAGCAGTTCTTC	CASSLKTGGVNEQFF
TRBV6-6	TRBJ2-7	.	.	TGTGCCAGCAGCCCAGGGTTCTACGAGCAGTACTTC	CASSPGFYEQYF
TRBV30	TRBJ1-6	.	.	TGTGCCTGGAGTGTAGGCGAGGGGAATTCACCCCTCCACTTT	CAWSVGEGNSPLHF
TRBV30	TRBJ1-4	once	.	TGTGCCTGGAGTGTACCGCGAAGCCGGGAAAAACTGTTTTTT	CAWSVPRSREKLFF
TRBV6-5	TRBJ2-5	.	.	TGTGCCAGCAGTTACTTCGGCCCGTCCGAAACCGGGGAGACCCAGTACTTC	CASSYFGPSETGETQYF
TRBV7-9	TRBJ2-7	.	.	TGTGCCAGCAGCCTACCCGGACTGGGCTACGAGCAGTACTTC	CASSLPGLGYEQYF
TRBV25-1	TRBJ2-2	.	.	TGTGCCAGCAGTTTGGTTGCCGGGGAGCTGTTTTTT	CASSLVAGELFF
TRBV29-1	TRBJ1-2	.	.	TGCAGCGTTGAAGAATGGTTGGCAGGCCAAGACTATGGCTACACCTTC	CSVEEWLAGQDYGYTF
TRBV5-6	TRBJ1-2	.	.	TGTGCCAGCAGCCAGGGTGACTATGGCTACACCTTC	CASSQGDYGYTF
TRBV28	TRBJ2-7	.	TRBD1	TGTGCCAGCAGTCCGGACAGGGCCGAATACGAGCAGTACTTC	CASSPDRAEYEQYF
TRBV3-1	TRBJ2-7	.	TRBD1	TGTGCCAGCAGCCAAGACACGTACAGGGGGCTATACGAGCAGTACTTC	CASSQDTYRGLYEQYF
TRBV19	TRBJ1-1	.	TRBD1	TGTGCCAGTAACCAGGACAGGGAGGTCACTGAAGCTTTCTTT	CASNQDREVTEAFF
TRBV27	TRBJ2-2	.	TRBD2	TGTGCCAGCACTAGCGGGGCAAACACCGGGGAGCTGTTTTTT	CASTSGANTGELFF
TRBV5-1	TRBJ2-5	.	.	TGCGCCAGCAGCTTGGCCCGGACAGAAGAGACCCAGTACTTC	CASSLARTEETQYF
TRBV7-9	TRBJ1-2	.	.	TGTGCCAGCAGCTCTCAGGTGAACTATGGCTACACCTTC	CASSSQVNYGYTF
TRBV18	TRBJ2-5	.	.	TGTGCCAGCTCACCTGGACGCGGTAGGCAAGAGACCCAGTACTTC	CASSPGRGRQETQYF
TRBV6-1	TRBJ2-5	.	.	TGTGCCAGCAGTACAAGCAGGGGCGTAGGGGAGACCCAGTACTTC	CASSTSRGVGETQYF
TRBV5-1	TRBJ2-7	.	.	TGCGCCAGCAGTTCGGGACTGGGGGAGTTGGAGCAGTACTTC	CASSSGLGELEQYF
TRBV5-1	TRBJ2-5	once	.	TGCGCCAGCAGCCCTAGGTCCAGGGACCAAGAGACCCAGTACTTC	CASSPRSRDQETQYF
TRBV27	TRBJ1-1	.	TRBD1	TGTGCCAGCATTCTCTGGCAGGGGGCGGACACTGAAGCTTTCTTT	CASILWQGADTEAFF
TRBV6-4	TRBJ2-3	.	.	TGTGCCAGCAGTGAAGACAGTTCGACAGATACGCAGTATTTT	CASSEDSSTDTQYF
TRBV7-3	TRBJ2-7	.	TRBD2	TGTGCCAGCAGCTTAGGCCGGGGGGCCTACGAGCAGTACTTC	CASSLGRGAYEQYF
TRBV12-3/TRBV12-4	TRBJ1-5	.	.	TGTGCCAGCAGTGAGACTGGCCTTAGCAATCAGCCCCAGCATTTT	CASSETGLSNQPQHF
TRBV5-1	TRBJ1-1	.	.	TGCGCCAGCAGCCACCGGGGGGCAGGGACTGAAGCTTTCTTT	CASSHRGAGTEAFF
TRBV7-9	TRBJ2-6	.	.	TGTGCCATCCCGGGGTGGAGCTCTGGGGCCAACGTCCTGACTTTC	CAIPGWSSGANVLTF
TRBV7-2	TRBJ2-3	.	TRBD2	TGTGCCAGCAGCTTGCTAATAGCGGGGGAGCCTACGCAGTATTTT	CASSLLIAGEPTQYF
TRBV4-2	TRBJ1-2	.	TRBD1	TGTGCCAGCAGCCAAGATAGGGACAGGGGGCTCGGCTACACCTTC	CASSQDRDRGLGYTF
TRBV12-3/TRBV12-4	TRBJ2-2	.	.	TGTGCCAGCAATCCCGGGACAACCACCGGGGAGCTGTTTTTT	CASNPGTTTGELFF
TRBV19	TRBJ2-7	once	TRBD1	TGTGCCAGTACCGCCGGGACAGGGACCTACGAGCAGTACTTC	CASTAGTGTYEQYF
TRBV23-1	TRBJ2-3	.	TRBD2	TGCGCCAGCTGGAAGCGGGGGGCTATTACTTATAGCACAGATACGCAGTATTTT	CASWKRGAITYSTDTQYF
TRBV28	TRBJ2-7	.	TRBD1	TGTGCCAGCAGCCTTACCGGGACAGGTTCCTACGAGCAGTACTTC	CASSLTGTGSYEQYF
TRBV2	TRBJ2-7	.	.	TGTGCCAGCACCCTAAGGGCACAGGGCCGGGAGCAGTACTTC	CASTLRAQGREQYF
TRBV29-1	TRBJ2-5	.	.	TGCAGCGTTGATGACCCAGGGAGGCAAGAGACCCAGTACTTC	CSVDDPGRQETQYF
TRBV7-9	TRBJ2-7	.	.	TGTGCCAGCAGCTTATTAAGGGGGATTACCTACGAGCAGTACTTC	CASSLLRGITYEQYF
TRBV12-3/TRBV12-4	TRBJ1-2	.	.	TGTGCCAGCAGTTCGGTGCCGAACTATGGCTACACCTTC	CASSSVPNYGYTF
TRBV9	TRBJ2-1	once	TRBD1	TGTGCCAGCACCCCAGGGGGCATGGATGAGCAGTTCTTC	CASTPGGMDEQFF
TRBV2	TRBJ2-7	.	.	TGTGCCAGCAGTGAAGGGATAGACGAGCAGTACTTC	CASSEGIDEQYF